This T cell receptor (beta chain) was documented in a study of shared clonotypes between healthy human individuals (dated by TCRdb to about 2020). For context, the study as a whole: Three men and two women, aged 18 to 49 years, made up the cohort. Between about 0.94 and 8.9 billion PBMCs per donor were obtained by leukapheresis. For each donor, CD4 naive and CD4 memory were each given three plates, CD8 naive was given two plates, and CD8 memory was given one plate. To estimate repertoire size and how much clonotype sharing occurs between individuals, the study deeply sequenced the blood TCR repertoires of several healthy adults. Libraries were prepared and TCR repertoires were sequenced by different laboratories using diverse techniques, in order to increase sequencing depth and limit assay-specific biases.

The junction shows trimming of 4 bases on V and 1 base on J, plus 13 bases between the germline ends. The CDR3 runs 15 residues from the cysteine to the phenylalanine. Only the CDR3 DNA is retained, 45 bases long and in frame from the first base. CDR1 MNHEY and CDR2 SVGAGI are derived from the germline V gene. Healthy HIV-negative adults with no recently reported acute infections or vaccinations were included as donors. Only Caucasian adults living in Nashville, Tennessee, USA were represented among the donors. CD4+ T cells were enriched through magnetic negative selection, after which naive cells were positively selected on CD45RA and the remaining negative fraction served as the memory subset. Blood was collected by leukapheresis, and PBMCs were isolated by Ficoll-Histopaque density gradient centrifugation and then cryopreserved in liquid nitrogen vapor phase. Analytical flow cytometry was used to check the purity and quantity of every magnetically sorted T cell population. From each sorted fraction, genomic DNA was isolated and quantified by UV absorbance on a Nanodrop 2000c.

Beyond this particular receptor, the publication reports: Naive subsets generally had larger estimated clonotype richness than memory subsets. Compared with non-shared clonotypes, clonotypes shared by all four sorted-subset donors had higher generation probabilities. Rarefaction of sorted-subset datasets indicated incomplete sequencing despite the large sequencing depth. Across a handful of donors, approximately 5% of naive CD4, 3.5% of naive CD8, about 2.3% of memory CD4, and around 0.4% of memory CD8 clonotypes were shared. Because the study included a small number of donors, the genetic and exposure-history diversity represented was limited. Pairwise subsampling led to the expectation that sequencing depth would affect the degree of clonotype sharing among donors. Sampling was limited to blood, and TCR repertoires in tissue likely differ from TCR repertoires in blood.

With regard to this clone: No antigen is known for it. No per-base quality is available; no much larger clone lies one base away.

Using the deep immunoSEQ assay, multiplex PCR amplified TCR CDR3 regions from genomic DNA. Genomic DNA extracted from each cell subset was distributed evenly over all wells of several immunoSEQ 96-well plates, and each plate served as one replicate. For sorted subsets, 200 to 250 ng of genomic DNA, equivalent to some 30,000 T cell genomes, went into each replicate PCR. Purified libraries were quantified with a Qubit 3.0 fluorometer, sized on a Bioanalyzer 2100, and re-quantified with the KAPA Library Quantification kit. Every immunoSEQ 96-well plate was sequenced on a dedicated single-read 150-cycle Illumina NextSeq 550 flow cell. The study's processing was this. Because only junctional sequences without quality scores were contained in the immunoSEQ output, filtering matching that applied to full-length reads could not be performed. To assign V/J genes and CDR3, sequences were annotated using PyIR, a Python wrapper for IgBLAST v1.9, with IMGT germline references. Any read was removed if the V/J assignment was weak (E-value above 1e-6), the CDR3 was missing, or the read contained stop codons, out-of-frame junctions, or ambiguous translated residues. V3J clonotypes were defined by identical inferred V gene, J gene, and CDR3 amino acid sequence. Percentage overlap between repertoires was calculated by dividing the number of shared unique clonotypes by the size of the smaller repertoire. Richness of each repertoire was evaluated using RTK rarefaction, the Chao1 estimator, and Recon v2.1 estimates of unobserved clonotypes. OLGA was used to compute generation probabilities for all TCRbeta clonotypes that the gDNA method yielded from a handful of donors. This immuneACCESS table, as held by TCRdb, lists in-frame sequences with V and J called but not all clones. Of the missing ones, under half trace to an unresolved V gene in checked studies; the others have no known cause. V, J and clone size are taken as reported in that table, and D and trimming were inferred from the DNA itself. This sample has about 1 million clones in its table, and roughly 75% of those were observed once. Roughly 1.5% of the sample is taken by the ten largest.

The clonotype was recovered from a man younger than 35 in good health. The rearranged segments are TRBV6-5 and TRBJ1-1; tentative D gene TRBD1, with 5 bases matching. The sample was memory CD4+ T cells sorted from blood. The cell subset or site label corresponds to: CD45RA-negative fraction. The CDR3 region: CASSLLGRPNTEAFF. The DNA sequence reads TGTGCCAGCAGTTTACTGGGACGGCCGAACACTGAAGCTTTCTTT.